Described below is a single T cell receptor beta chain sequence and its context. Its matching antigen is unknown. The CDR3 length is 15 residues. J was trimmed by 6 bases and V by 6 bases; bases with no gene match: 7. CDR1 is MDHEN and CDR2 is SYDVKM in the germline V gene. The data were obtained in a study of cytomegalovirus exposure and HLA in healthy donors. Looking at the study overall: The 120 or so validation repertoires used a platform that matched the one used for the roughly 650 first-cohort repertoires, as a later analysis reported. Notes on the study in general: A subsequent analysis found that TCR clusters from the first cohort also tended to co-occur in the 120 or so validation repertoires, with 90% to 95% of cluster scores above 0.

Profiling relied on immunoSEQ multiplex PCR, and the TCRdb table lists in-frame clones only, not all of them. The table includes 250,000 to 400,000 clones, 87% detected once. Separate from the roughly 630-subject first cohort was the 120-subject validation cohort, to which the donors belonged. The clonotype comes from a woman in her 30s in good health and CMV-seropositive. The rearrangement uses TRBV28 and TRBJ1-5; 11 bases match TRBD1. Sequences were obtained from PBMCs. CDR3 residues: CASSGQGALGQPQHF. DNA of the CDR3: TGTGCCAGCAGCGGACAGGGGGCTTTGGGTCAGCCCCAGCATTTT.